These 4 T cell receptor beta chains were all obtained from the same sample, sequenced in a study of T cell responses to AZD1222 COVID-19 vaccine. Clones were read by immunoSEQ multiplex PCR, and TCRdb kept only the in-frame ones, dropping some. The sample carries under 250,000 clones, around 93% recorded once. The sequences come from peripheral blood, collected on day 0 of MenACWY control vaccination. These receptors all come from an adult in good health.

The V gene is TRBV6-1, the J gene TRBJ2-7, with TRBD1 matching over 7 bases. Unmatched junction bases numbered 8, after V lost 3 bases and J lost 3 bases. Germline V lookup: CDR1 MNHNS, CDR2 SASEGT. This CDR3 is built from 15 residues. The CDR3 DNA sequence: TGTGCCAGCAGTGAGTGGGGACAGCCAGTCTACGAGCAGTACTTC. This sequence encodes CASSEWGQPVYEQYF.

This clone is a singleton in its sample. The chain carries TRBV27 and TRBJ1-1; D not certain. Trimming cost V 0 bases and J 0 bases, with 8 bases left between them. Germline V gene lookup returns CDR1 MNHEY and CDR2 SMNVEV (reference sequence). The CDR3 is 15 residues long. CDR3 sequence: CASSLSKGVNTEAFF. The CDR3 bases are TGTGCCAGCAGTTTATCGAAAGGAGTGAACACTGAAGCTTTCTTT.

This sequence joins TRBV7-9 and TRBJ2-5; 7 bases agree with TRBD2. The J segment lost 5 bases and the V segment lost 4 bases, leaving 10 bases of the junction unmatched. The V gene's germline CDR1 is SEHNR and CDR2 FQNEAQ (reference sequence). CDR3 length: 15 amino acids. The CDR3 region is CASSSRGSGTETQYF. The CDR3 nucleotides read TGTGCCAGCAGCTCCCGGGGGAGCGGGACGGAGACCCAGTACTTC.

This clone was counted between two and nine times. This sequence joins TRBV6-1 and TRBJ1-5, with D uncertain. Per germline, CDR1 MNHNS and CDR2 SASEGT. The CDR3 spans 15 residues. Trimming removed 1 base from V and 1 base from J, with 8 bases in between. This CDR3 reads CASSEVGRSNQPQHF. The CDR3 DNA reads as TGTGCCAGCAGTGAAGTAGGGAGGAGCAATCAGCCCCAGCATTTT.